The clone carrying this T cell receptor (beta chain) has ten or more counts. J was trimmed by 5 bases and V by 6 bases; bases with no gene match: 14. Germline V gene data show CDR1 as DFQATT and CDR2 as SNEGSKA (reference sequence). This CDR3 spans 15 amino acids. The data are from a study of human T cells and chemical hapten exposure. Across the study: Patients were mainly female, each with alopecia areata, totalis or universalis.

The time point was: patch test 1, 2 weeks after DPC sensitization. Sample treatment: therapeutic diphenylcyclopropenone sensitization with weekly scalp DPC. Prior to each patch test being applied, blood was drawn. Alopecia patients between 18 and 70 years old and suitable for DPC were used as donors. Within the library, unique molecular identifiers were attached to each individual cDNA molecule. TCRdb itself ran the RACE reads through MiXCR, one entry per CDR3 protein. This table holds 75,000 to 100,000 distinct CDR3 sequences, roughly 10% found once. The TCR sequence derives from a woman aged 55-70 years with alopecia areata. Some clones in this sample may be carry-over from other donors' samples. V gene TRBV20-1 combines with J gene TRBJ2-3; 7 bases are a match to TRBD1. The sequenced sample was whole blood, obtained in connection with sensitization to the hapten diphenylcyclopropenone (DPC). CDR3 bases: TGCAGTGCCATCCCCCGACAGGGATGGGAAGATACGCAGTATTTT. Translation: CSAIPRQGWEDTQYF.